A single sample is the source of the 16 T cell receptor beta chains below, sequenced in a study of T-cell memory formation after mild COVID-19 (dated by TCRdb to 2020 to 2022). Library preparation employed 5' RACE. The instrument was an Illumina NovaSeq 6000. The public reads were reprocessed in TCRdb via fastp at Q25 and MiXCR, keeping in-frame beta chains. For every CDR3 protein sequence, its rows merge into one entry that carries the most common genes and DNA. The sample table holds almost 550,000 distinct CDR3 sequences, of which over 20% were seen once. The top ten hold about 12% of the sample. Material for sequencing was PBMCs or a T cell subset sorted from them (not recorded which). Receptor source: an adult woman who had mild COVID-19 (a few samples of this study predate the infection). The sample titles of this study are shuffled in the database, so cell type and time point are left out; the donor was told from shared clones.

V and J are TRBV7-2 and TRBJ2-5; D possibly corresponds to TRBD1 (6 bases). V was pared by 3 bases and J by 5 bases, with 22 bases between. Germline CDR1 and CDR2: SGHTA and FQGNSA. The CDR3 consists of 17 residues. CDR3 in DNA: TGTGCCAGCAGCTTGCAGCCGATGACAGGCCTGGGGGAGACCCAGTACTTC. It specifies CASSLQPMTGLGETQYF.

V is TRBV4-1 and J is TRBJ1-4, with D unresolved. CDR1 and CDR2 from the germline V gene are MGHRA and YSYEKL. There are 15 residues in the CDR3. Trimming removed 3 bases at V and 12 bases at J, with 20 bases between. This CDR3 is CASSHGSHPSLELFF. As DNA, the CDR3 is TGCGCCAGCAGCCATGGCTCACATCCGTCGTTGGAACTGTTTTTT.

This clonotype has only a few counts. The gene calls are TRBV30 and TRBJ2-7, with D perhaps TRBD1 or TRBD2 (5 bases each). The CDR3 is made up of 17 amino acids. In germline, CDR1 is GTSNPN, CDR2 SVGIG (reference sequence). V was clipped by 0 bases and J by 4 bases, with 22 bases between them. CDR3 nucleotide sequence: TGTGCCTGGAGTGTATTCGGGACGGTAGAGCGGAGATACGAGCAGTACTTC. It codes for CAWSVFGTVERRYEQYF.

The sample holds a few counts of this clonotype. The rearrangement uses TRBV30 and TRBJ2-3; 14 bases fit TRBD2. This CDR3 has 17 amino acids. Germline V gene lookup returns CDR1 GTSNPN and CDR2 SVGIG (reference sequence). V trimming: 6 bases; J trimming: 4 bases; junction bases outside the gene matches: 12. The CDR3 here is CACQDAGTSGRSDTQYF. The CDR3 DNA is TGTGCCTGTCAGGACGCCGGGACTAGCGGGAGATCAGATACGCAGTATTTT. The entire variable domain, with the rest obtained from reference TRBV30 and TRBJ2-3, is as follows: SQTIHQWPATLVQPVGSPLSLECTVEGTSNPNLYWYRQAAGRGLQLLFYSVGIGQISSEVPQNLSASRPQDRQFILSSKKLLLSDSGFYLCACQDAGTSGRSDTQYFGPGTRLTVL.

The chain links TRBV30 to TRBJ2-7, with 8 nucleotides matching TRBD1. The junction had 10 bases not matched to a gene; V was cut back by 3 bases and J by 3 bases. The germline gives CDR1 GTSNPN, CDR2 SVGIG (reference sequence). CDR3 length equals 15 residues. CDR3 region: CAWRPRTGPYYEQYF. In nucleotides, the CDR3 is TGTGCCTGGAGGCCTAGGACAGGGCCCTACTACGAGCAGTACTTC.

The J gene is TRBJ2-1, the V gene TRBV5-5; 15 nucleotides agree with TRBD2. J gave up 3 bases and V 4 bases, and 2 bases lay outside the gene matches. The CDR3 spans 16 residues. The germline V gene encodes CDR1 SGHKS and CDR2 YYEKEE (reference sequence). CDR3 region: CASSRTSGGVYNEQFF. The CDR3 DNA reads as TGTGCCAGCAGCCGGACTAGCGGGGGGGTCTACAATGAGCAGTTCTTC.

This clonotype occurred a few times. The V gene is TRBV6-2 or TRBV6-3, the J gene TRBJ1-5; D unresolved. V lost 3 bases and J lost 4, with 7 bases in between. From germline, CDR1 is MNHEY and CDR2 SVGEGT. The CDR3 extends over 13 amino acids. CDR3: CASSYVENQPQHF. For the CDR3, the DNA is TGTGCCAGCAGTTATGTTGAGAATCAGCCCCAGCATTTT.

This clonotype was detected a few times. The chain links TRBV12-3 or TRBV12-4 to TRBJ2-2; 8 nucleotides agree with TRBD2. V lost 6 bases to trimming and J lost 0 bases; unmatched junction nucleotides: 3. This CDR3 spans 15 amino acids. For the CDR3, the DNA is TGTGCCAGCAGCCCGGGGGGGTCGAACACCGGGGAGCTGTTTTTT. Translating it yields CASSPGGSNTGELFF.

This clonotype was seen at least ten times. V usage is TRBV29-1 and J usage is TRBJ2-5; D gene unclear. Looked up from germline, CDR1 is SQVTM and CDR2 is ANQGSEA. The CDR3 is made up of 15 amino acids. The ends were cut back, 2 bases at V and 2 bases at J, with 15 bases in the middle. The CDR3 spells CSVELGSIVQETQYF. CDR3 DNA: TGCAGCGTTGAACTCGGGTCTATCGTTCAAGAGACCCAGTACTTC. Full variable domain (rest looked up from reference TRBV29-1 and TRBJ2-5): SAVISQKPSRDICQRGTSLTIQCQVDSQVTMMFWYRQQPGQSLTLIATANQGSEATYESGFVIDKFPISRPNLTFSTLTVSNMSPEDSSIYLCSVELGSIVQETQYFGPGTRLLVL.

This sequence joins TRBV7-9 and TRBJ1-1; no clear D. The CDR3 loop spans 15 amino acids. The V end was cut by 8 bases, the J end by 0 bases, with 16 bases between. Germline assignment: CDR1 SEHNR and CDR2 FQNEAQ (reference sequence). Here the CDR3 DNA reads TGTGCCAGCGATTCCCTGTCCTTTATGAACACTGAAGCTTTCTTT. This encodes CASDSLSFMNTEAFF. Filled out from reference TRBV7-9 and TRBJ1-1, the complete variable domain reads DTGVSQNPRHKITKRGQNVTFRCDPISEHNRLYWYRQTLGQGPEFLTYFQNEAQLEKSRLLSDRFSAERPKGSFSTLEIQRTEQGDSAMYLCASDSLSFMNTEAFFGQGTRLTVV.

This clonotype was seen more than once but under ten times. The V gene is TRBV2, the J gene TRBJ2-4, with D perhaps TRBD2 (6 bases). The CDR3 runs 16 residues. Germline CDR1 reads SNHLY; CDR2 reads FYNNEI. V gave up 6 bases and J gave up 2 bases, with 17 bases separating them. As DNA, the CDR3 is TGTGCCAGCAGAAGGAAGGTCGGGGGACCCAAAAACATTCAGTACTTC. Translated: CASRRKVGGPKNIQYF.

The sample holds a few counts of this clonotype. The rearrangement links TRBV6-6 to TRBJ1-1; 7 bases are shared with TRBD1. The CDR3 sequence is 13 residues long. The V gene's germline CDR1 is MNHNY and CDR2 SVGAGI (reference sequence). Trimming took 7 bases from V and 6 from J; bases not matched to a gene: 8. The CDR3 bases are TGTGCCAGCACCCAGGGGGGGAGGGCTGAAGCTTTCTTT. Its protein is CASTQGGRAEAFF.

This clonotype was seen a handful of times. The chain carries TRBV5-4 and TRBJ2-7, with 7 bases that match TRBD2. This CDR3 is 16 amino acids long. The V gene end was trimmed by 2 bases and the J gene end by 5 bases; junction bases not matched to a gene: 13. Germline V gene lookup returns CDR1 SGHNT and CDR2 YYREEE (reference sequence). CDR3 in amino acids: CASSFGGTGGGNEQYF. As DNA, the CDR3 is TGTGCCAGCAGCTTTGGTGGGACTGGGGGGGGAAACGAGCAGTACTTC.

The chain couples TRBV9 to TRBJ2-1, with 8 positions matching TRBD1. This CDR3 spans 14 amino acids. The trim removed 2 bases at V and 8 bases at J, leaving 6 bases unmatched. Germline V CDR1 and CDR2: SGDLS, YYNGEE. The CDR3 sequence is CASSVGTGGDEQFF. Here the CDR3 DNA reads TGTGCCAGCAGCGTCGGGACAGGCGGGGATGAGCAGTTCTTC.

This clonotype was recorded a few times. V gene TRBV7-9 combines with J gene TRBJ2-1; no clear D gene. The CDR3 covers 14 residues. Germline V CDR1 and CDR2: SEHNR, FQNEAQ (reference sequence). Trimming removed 1 base from V and 2 bases from J, with 6 bases in between. The CDR3 DNA sequence: TGTGCCAGCAGCTTAGATTGGCCCTACAATGAGCAGTTCTTC. Residues: CASSLDWPYNEQFF.

In DNA form, the CDR3 reads TGTGCCAGTAATGTAGCGGGAGGGCCAGGGTACGAGCAGTACTTC. This gives the protein CASNVAGGPGYEQYF. This chain uses TRBV19 with TRBJ2-7, with 11 bases lining up with TRBD2. The germline gives CDR1 LNHDA, CDR2 SQIVND (reference sequence). The V and J ends lost 7 bases and 4 bases, in that order; junction bases with no gene match: 9. The CDR3 covers 15 residues. Filled out from reference TRBV19 and TRBJ2-7, the complete variable domain reads DGGITQSPKYLFRKEGQNVTLSCEQNLNHDAMYWYRQDPGQGLRLIYYSQIVNDFQKGDIAEGYSVSREKKESFPLTVTSAQKNPTAFYLCASNVAGGPGYEQYFGPGTRLTVT.